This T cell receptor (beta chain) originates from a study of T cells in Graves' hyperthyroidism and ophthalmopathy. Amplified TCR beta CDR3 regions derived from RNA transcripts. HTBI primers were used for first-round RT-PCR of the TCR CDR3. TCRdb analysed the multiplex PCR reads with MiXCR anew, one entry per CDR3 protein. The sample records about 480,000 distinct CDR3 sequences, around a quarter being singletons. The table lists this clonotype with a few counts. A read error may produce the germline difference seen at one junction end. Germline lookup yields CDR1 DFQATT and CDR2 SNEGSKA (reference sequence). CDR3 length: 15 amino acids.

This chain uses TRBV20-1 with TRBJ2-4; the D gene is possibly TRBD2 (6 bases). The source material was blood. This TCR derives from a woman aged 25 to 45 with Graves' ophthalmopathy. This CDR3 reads CSASRRKLAKNIKYF. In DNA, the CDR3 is TGCAGTGCTAGTAGGCGGAAACTAGCCAAAAACATTAAGTACTTC.